A selection of T cell receptor beta chains follows, all from one sample in a study of shared clonotypes between healthy human individuals. Data came from immunoSEQ multiplex PCR; TCRdb stores just in-frame clones and leaves some out. The sample lists more than 1 million clones; 75% to 85% were seen once. Material: memory CD4+ T cells from PBMCs. Source of these receptors: a man aged 18-30 years in good health. Some clones in this sample may be carry-over from other donors' samples. CDR3s include the opening cysteine and the closing phenylalanine or tryptophan. Each record gives: J gene, clone size, D gene, V gene, CDR3 DNA, CDR3 protein. A D gene is named only where the DNA matches it firmly. Where a row states a size, it is once, few, many or the class of an expanded clone; other rows omit it.

TRBJ1-2 | NA | NA | TRBV28 | TGTGCCAGCAGGACGGGGATTCTCTATGGCTACACCTTC | CASRTGILYGYTF
TRBJ2-6 | NA | NA | TRBV5-6 | TGTGCCAGCAGCTTGCTAGGGGACCCCTCTGGGGCCAACGTCCTGACTTTC | CASSLLGDPSGANVLTF
TRBJ2-4 | NA | NA | TRBV5-1 | TGCGCCAGCAGCTTGGACCCGAGCATTCAGTACTTC | CASSLDPSIQYF
TRBJ2-1 | NA | NA | TRBV2 | TGTGCCAGCAACCGAGCGGGCCCTAACAATGAGCAGTTCTTC | CASNRAGPNNEQFF
TRBJ2-7 | NA | NA | TRBV6-6 | TGTGCCGCCGGGATCGAAGCCTACGAGCAGTACTTC | CAAGIEAYEQYF
TRBJ2-1 | NA | TRBD2 | TRBV28 | TGTGCCAGCAGTCCCCTAGCGGGAGATGAGCAGTTCTTC | CASSPLAGDEQFF
TRBJ1-1 | few | NA | TRBV18 | TGTGCCAGCTCGTCCCAGGTCCCGAACACTGAAGCTTTCTTT | CASSSQVPNTEAFF
TRBJ2-1 | NA | TRBD2 | TRBV11-2 | TGTGCCAGCAGCTACCTAGCGGGAGCCTACAATGAGCAGTTCTTC | CASSYLAGAYNEQFF
TRBJ1-4 | NA | TRBD1 | TRBV28 | TGTGCCAGCAGCCCTCGCCAGGACAGGGGGCGGCTTTCTCCCGAAAAACTGTTTTTT | CASSPRQDRGRLSPEKLFF
TRBJ2-3 | NA | TRBD2 | TRBV5-1 | TGCGCCAGCAGCGAACTAGCGCCCACAGATACGCAGTATTTT | CASSELAPTDTQYF
TRBJ1-1 | NA | NA | TRBV10-2 | TGCGCCAGCGGAAGCAGGGGCTCTGAAGCTTTCTTT | CASGSRGSEAFF
TRBJ1-5 | few | TRBD1 | TRBV2 | TGTGCCAGCAGTGAAAGGACAGGCTTTAATCAGCCCCAGCATTTT | CASSERTGFNQPQHF
TRBJ2-2 | NA | NA | TRBV30 | TGTGCCTGGAGTGCACTTAGTAACACCGGGGGGCTGTTTTTT | CAWSALSNTGGLFF
TRBJ2-2 | NA | NA | TRBV2 | TGTGCCAGCAGTGAATCGGGTCTCGAAACCGGGGAGCTGTTTTTT | CASSESGLETGELFF
TRBJ2-1 | few | NA | TRBV6-1 | TGTGCCAGCAGTGAGACAGAAAAGTTCTTC | CASSETEKFF
TRBJ1-2 | NA | TRBD1 | TRBV2 | TGTGCCAGCAGTTACCAGGGGGATGGCTACACCTTC | CASSYQGDGYTF
TRBJ2-1 | few | NA | TRBV7-9 | TGTGCCAGCAGCTCCCTCCGGGGCAGAAAACCCAATGAGCAGTTCTTC | CASSSLRGRKPNEQFF
TRBJ2-2 | NA | NA | TRBV11-3 | TGTGCCAGCAGCCTCTTTACCGGGAGAAACACCGGGGAGCTGTTTTTT | CASSLFTGRNTGELFF
TRBJ2-1 | NA | NA | TRBV5-4 | TGTGCCAGCAGCTTCGACAGGTTCAATGAGCAGTTCTTC | CASSFDRFNEQFF
TRBJ2-1 | NA | TRBD1 | TRBV19 | TGTGCCAGTAGTACCCGACAGGGGTCGAGCTCCTACAATGAGCAGTTCTTC | CASSTRQGSSSYNEQFF
TRBJ2-3 | NA | TRBD2 | TRBV11-2 | TGTGCCAGCAATCGAGCGGGAGTCGATACGCAGTATTTT | CASNRAGVDTQYF
TRBJ1-5 | few | NA | TRBV6-6 | TGTGCCAGCAGTTACATGGGTCTCCAGCCCCAGCATTTT | CASSYMGLQPQHF
TRBJ2-2 | NA | NA | TRBV9 | TGTGCCAGCAGCGTAGAGTTCCTCGGGGAGCTGTTTTTT | CASSVEFLGELFF
TRBJ2-3 | NA | TRBD1 | TRBV11-3 | TGTGCCAGCAGCTTAGGTACAGGGGGGACCACAGATACGCAGTATTTT | CASSLGTGGTTDTQYF
TRBJ2-1 | NA | TRBD1 | TRBV25-1 | TGTGCCAGAGAGAGGACAGGGATCTACAATGAGCAGTTCTTC | CARERTGIYNEQFF
TRBJ1-5 | NA | NA | TRBV4-1 | TGCGCCAGCAGCCAAGAGAACAGGGAGTCCCAGCATTTT | CASSQENRESQHF
TRBJ1-1 | NA | NA | TRBV7-2 | TGTGCCAGCAGCTTAAACGGGATACCGAACACTGAAGCTTTCTTT | CASSLNGIPNTEAFF
TRBJ2-3 | NA | NA | TRBV4-1 | TGCGCCAGCAGCGAGCTAAACCTGGGACTTAGCACAGATACGCAGTATTTT | CASSELNLGLSTDTQYF
TRBJ2-1 | NA | NA | TRBV7-3 | TGTGCCAGCAGCTTACATCGAGCGGCCTACAATGAGCAGTTCTTC | CASSLHRAAYNEQFF
TRBJ1-3 | NA | NA | TRBV30 | TGTGCCTGGGGTCGAGGCTCTGGAAACACCATATATTTT | CAWGRGSGNTIYF
TRBJ1-1 | NA | NA | TRBV10-1 | TGCGCCAGCAGTGAGAATCAGGGCGCTGAAGCTTTCTTT | CASSENQGAEAFF
TRBJ2-3 | few | TRBD1 | TRBV28 | TGTGCCAGCAGTCCATCAGGGGGCACCTCCGATACGCAGTATTTT | CASSPSGGTSDTQYF
TRBJ2-3 | NA | NA | TRBV5-4 | TGTGCCAGCAGCTTGAGGGTGGAGACTAGCACAGATACGCAGTATTTT | CASSLRVETSTDTQYF
TRBJ2-2 | once | NA | TRBV10-3 | TGTGCCATCAGTGACAGAGCGAACACCGGGGAGCTGTTTTTT | CAISDRANTGELFF
TRBJ1-5 | NA | NA | TRBV7-2 | TGTGCCAGCAGCTTGATTGGTCGTCAGCCCCAGCATTTT | CASSLIGRQPQHF
TRBJ2-7 | NA | TRBD2 | TRBV6-6 | TGTGCCAGCAGTTACTCGACTAGCGGCTACGAGCAGTACTTC | CASSYSTSGYEQYF
TRBJ1-2 | NA | TRBD1 | TRBV23-1 | TGCGCCAGCACCACGACCCGGGACAGTAACTATGGCTACACCTTC | CASTTTRDSNYGYTF
TRBJ1-1 | NA | NA | TRBV7-9 | TGTGCCAGCAGCTTGGAGGGCGGACAGGAAGCTTTCTTT | CASSLEGGQEAFF
TRBJ2-7 | NA | NA | TRBV6-5 | TGTGCCAGCAGCTATATCGGAGGAGGGAGCAACGAGCAGTACTTC | CASSYIGGGSNEQYF
TRBJ2-2 | NA | NA | TRBV30 | TGTGCCTGGAGCCGGGCTTTCAGGGGCGGGAGCAGAACCGGGGAGCTGTTTTTT | CAWSRAFRGGSRTGELFF
TRBJ1-3 | NA | NA | TRBV5-6 | TGTGCCAGCAGCGCCGGGGGGAACACCATATATTTT | CASSAGGNTIYF
TRBJ2-1 | NA | NA | TRBV6-5 | TGTGCCAGCAGTTCCCAACCAGGTCCTTACAATGAGCAGTTCTTC | CASSSQPGPYNEQFF
TRBJ2-3 | NA | TRBD2 | TRBV2 | TGTGCCAGCAGTGAAGCGGCGCTAGCGGGAGGGACCACAGATACGCAGTATTTT | CASSEAALAGGTTDTQYF
TRBJ2-1 | NA | NA | TRBV7-3 | TGTGCCAGCAGCTCTAGTAGGCTAGCTGGGTACAATGAGCAGTTCTTC | CASSSSRLAGYNEQFF
TRBJ1-1 | once | NA | TRBV11-2 | TGTGCCAGCAGCTTAGTTTTACACCCGAACACTGAAGCTTTCTTT | CASSLVLHPNTEAFF
TRBJ2-5 | NA | NA | TRBV7-9 | TGTGCCAGCAACCCCTTCGGGGGGCGCGGGGAGACCCAGTACTTC | CASNPFGGRGETQYF
TRBJ1-5 | once | NA | TRBV18 | TGTGCCAGCTCACCAGGCTCGGCAGGTAGCAATCAGCCCCAGCATTTT | CASSPGSAGSNQPQHF
TRBJ1-1 | few | TRBD1 | TRBV29-1 | TGCAGCGTTGAGCAGGGGGCGAGCACTGAAGCTTTCTTT | CSVEQGASTEAFF
TRBJ1-3 | NA | TRBD1 | TRBV6-5 | TGTGCCAGCAGAAGGGGACAGGGCTCTGGAAACACCATATATTTT | CASRRGQGSGNTIYF
TRBJ2-1 | many | TRBD2 | TRBV6-4 | TGTGCCAGCAGTGACTCGCCTAGCGGGGGATACAATGAGCAGTTCTTC | CASSDSPSGGYNEQFF
TRBJ1-3 | once | NA | TRBV5-1 | TGCGCCAGCAGCTGGGCTGGAGAGGGCTCAAGCTCTGGAAACACCATATATTTT | CASSWAGEGSSSGNTIYF
TRBJ1-1 | NA | NA | TRBV6-1 | TGTGCCAGCAGGGGGCCCAACCTTGGGGGAACTGAAGCTTTCTTT | CASRGPNLGGTEAFF
TRBJ2-7 | NA | NA | TRBV11-2 | TGTGCCAGCAGCCCCCGACAGACAAGAAGCTCCTACGAGCAGTACTTC | CASSPRQTRSSYEQYF
TRBJ2-7 | many | NA | TRBV7-2 | TGTGCCAGCAGCTTAGTGCAGCGCGAGCAGTACTTC | CASSLVQREQYF
TRBJ1-2 | once | NA | TRBV5-1 | TGCGCCAGCAGCTTGAGACAGGAAGTTCATGGCTACACCTTC | CASSLRQEVHGYTF